This T cell receptor beta chain is from a study of blood T cell repertoires in COVID-19. Study details: There were acute and convalescent COVID-19 samples, and they came from the United States, Italy and Spain.

The CDR3 spans 14 residues. Germline V gene sequence: CDR1 SGHTA, CDR2 FQGNSA. Trimming pared 1 base from V and 10 bases from J, leaving 14 bases between. Authors' data handling: Nucleated cell counts were estimated from reference gene primer amplification. Only in-frame clones appear in the TCRdb table, and some are missing; sequencing was by immunoSEQ multiplex PCR. V, J and clone size reflect that table, while D and trimming were determined from the DNA. Of 85,000 to 90,000 clones listed, about 88% are singletons. The sample was peripheral blood. This clonotype originated in a woman at least 80 years old with active COVID-19. This sequence joins TRBV7-2 and TRBJ2-1; D gene unclear. The CDR3 sequence: CASSLGRRTWEQFF. The CDR3 DNA follows: TGTGCCAGCAGCTTAGGACGGAGAACGTGGGAGCAGTTCTTC.